Given below is one TCR beta chain in context. This sample was taken from a study of spatial heterogeneity in lung cancer. About the research overall: Available follow-up PBMC samples were sequenced, at a median of approximately 2 years post-resection.

Using its own MiXCR run on the 5' RACE reads, TCRdb lists one record per CDR3 protein. This sample has about 94,000 distinct CDR3 sequences, with roughly 21% found just once. Time point specified: blood at routine non-recurrence follow-up after resection. Whole RNA obtained from tumor, nontumor lung or frozen PBMC underwent sequencing without sorting. V was clipped by 6 bases and J by 3 bases, with 13 bases between them. CDR3 length: 14 residues. Germline V gene sequence: CDR1 SGHDT, CDR2 YYEEEE. This rearrangement joins TRBV5-6 to TRBJ1-5, with unresolved D. The receptor comes from a male donor with early-stage non-small cell lung cancer. The sample was PBMCs, taken at follow-up. The CDR3 nucleotides are TGTGCCAGCACCCCCGGGCAGGTCAATCAGCCCCAGCATTTT. Amino acids: CASTPGQVNQPQHF.